The sequence of this T cell receptor beta chain was determined in a study of blood T cell repertoires in COVID-19 (dated by TCRdb to the early 2020s). Study-level background: The collaborator samples originated in the United States, Italy and Spain and spanned the acute and convalescent phases of COVID-19. Samples came from the ongoing ImmuneRACE study (first 160 participants) plus 1,254 subjects from 6 global collaborators. The material from the prospective study consisted of cDNA or gDNA derived from T cells, B-cell-depleted T cells, or PBMCs. HLA class I and class II types, where available, came from metadata supplied by the sample provider rather than from assay-based typing. Subjects who had been exposed to COVID-19, were actively infected with it, or had recovered from it provided the deeply sampled blood TCRbeta repertoires that made up the dataset. The repertoires were made available in a free public database intended to serve as a resource for research on the immune response to SARS-CoV-2. Sample metadata almost always included a de-identified subject ID, COVID-19 status, age in years and sex. Study-wide findings and limitations: Clinical and demographic metadata were provided uncurated, with the amount varying by source and participant.

This clone was counted ten times or more. Its antigen specificity is not known. No clone much larger than this one lies a single base away; base qualities are absent. Taken from the germline V gene (reference sequence), the CDR1 and CDR2 loops are LNHNV and YYDKDF. The germline V end is reduced by 1 base and the J end by 1 base; junction bases left unmatched: 6. The CDR3 runs 16 residues from the cysteine to the phenylalanine. Only CDR3 DNA is held: 48 bases, read in frame from base 1. The collaborating institutions used their own protocols to collect whole blood in K2EDTA tubes. Collaborator samples were shipped for TCRbeta analysis as frozen whole blood, isolated PBMCs, or DNA extracted from either sample type. The immunoSEQ Assay, a bias-controlled multiplex PCR, was used to amplify TCRbeta CDR3 regions from genomic DNA. The authors processed their data as follows. Within the assay, amplification of reference gene primers was used to estimate how many nucleated cells each sample contained. Sequence reads were collapsed and filtered to measure the absolute abundance of every unique TCRbeta CDR3 rearrangement. For each sample, productive Simpson clonality was calculated as the square root of Simpson's diversity index over productive rearrangements. The immuneACCESS repertoire file appears here via TCRdb, limited to in-frame rearrangements. These files lack a portion of the clones; in checked studies, under half of the deficit traces to unresolved V genes, and the cause of the others is not known. The DNA gave D and trimming, while V, J and clone size come from that table. The sample has around 170,000 clones on record, approximately 88% of them singletons. 2.5% to 3% of the sample is in the top ten clones.

The TCR originated in a woman aged 55-70 years with acute or convalescent COVID-19. The V and J genes are TRBV15 and TRBJ2-5, with 7 central nucleotides matching TRBD1. The sample comprised peripheral blood. The DNA is as follows: TGTGCCACCAGCAGAGCACCGGACAGGAGCCAAGAGACCCAGTACTTC. Protein translation: CATSRAPDRSQETQYF.